This TCR beta chain was retrieved from a study of CD8+ T cells in alopecia areata. On the study more broadly: The graft donors were 6-12-month-old C3H/HeJ mice with spontaneous alopecia, and their skin went to 7-10-week-old female C3H/HeJ mice. Whole-study findings and limits: The study found TCR sharing across patients less clear than in mice, possibly for HLA reasons. Affected scalp, especially in alopecia totalis/universalis, had a higher clonality than normal scalp did. Scalp samples also yield sequences from resident alphabeta T cells of normal skin.

A note on this clone: Its antigen is not known. Genes and germline come from the mouse. Read data end 4 residues before the CDR3 end; the end is taken from the germline J gene.

Following extraction, RNA underwent reverse transcription to cDNA, which served as the sequencing template. Clones were read by immunoSEQ multiplex PCR, and TCRdb kept only the in-frame ones, dropping some. Sampling found over 250,000 clones, none seen once. Germline V gene data show CDR1 as FNHDT and CDR2 as SITEND (reference sequence). This CDR3 has 11 residues. Cutaneous lymph node cells were pooled, and they were sorted using CD4, CD8alpha, NKG2D, NKG2ACE and other markers. This TCR derives from a C3H/HeJ mouse with alopecia areata. Strain haplotype at MHC: H2-k. This chain joins TRBV19 and TRBJ1-1; weak D call: TRBD1 (5 bases). The sequenced material came from CD4+ T cells sorted from a lymph node. The CDR3 loop reads CASSEGTEVFF. The covered CDR3 bases are TGTGCCAGCAGTGAGGGGACA.